This is a list of T cell receptor beta chains from one sample in a study of T cells in Graves' hyperthyroidism and ophthalmopathy. TCRdb itself ran the multiplex PCR reads through MiXCR, one entry per CDR3 protein. The data hold some 550,000 distinct CDR3 sequences, with more than 15% observed a single time. The sample taken for sequencing was blood. Source of these receptors: a woman aged 35 to 49 with Graves' ophthalmopathy. Both conserved end residues are part of each CDR3. D genes are given only for firm matches. The size field is filled for only some rows; it gives once, few, many or a size class.

clone_size j_call d_call v_call cdr3_aa cdr3_nt
many TRBJ1-1 - TRBV28 CASRLGGTEAFF TGTGCCAGCCGATTAGGGGGAACTGAAGCTTTCTTT
many TRBJ1-1 - TRBV20-1 CSASPGPEAFF TGCAGTGCTAGCCCCGGTCCTGAAGCTTTCTTT
few TRBJ2-2 - TRBV29-1 CSVERRAGELFF TGCAGCGTTGAACGGAGGGCCGGGGAGCTGTTTTTT
- TRBJ1-6 - TRBV30 CAWSPPLNSPLHF TGTGCCTGGAGTCCTCCGTTGAATTCACCCCTCCACTTT
many TRBJ2-1 TRBD2 TRBV7-2 CASSSLAGGTYNEQFF TGTGCCAGCAGCTCCTTAGCGGGAGGCACGTACAATGAGCAGTTCTTC
few TRBJ2-5 - TRBV12-3/TRBV12-4 CASTTSGETQYF TGTGCCAGCACGACTAGTGGGGAGACCCAGTACTTC
few TRBJ2-2 TRBD2 TRBV29-1 CSATSGRADGELFF TGCAGCGCCACCAGCGGGAGGGCAGACGGGGAGCTGTTTTTT
many TRBJ1-2 - TRBV30 CAWSRLRGYGYTF TGTGCCTGGAGTCGACTAAGGGGCTATGGCTACACCTTC
many TRBJ2-5 TRBD2 TRBV20-1 CSASLAGQETQYF TGCAGTGCTAGCCTAGCGGGACAAGAGACCCAGTACTTC
few TRBJ1-6 - TRBV20-1 CSAPGQSDNSPLHF TGCAGTGCTCCAGGACAGTCAGATAATTCACCCCTCCACTTT
- TRBJ1-2 - TRBV5-6 CASSLGDSAYGYTF TGTGCCAGCAGCTTGGGGGATTCTGCCTATGGCTACACCTTC
- TRBJ1-2 - TRBV7-9 CASSTRTTRDYGYTF TGTGCCAGCAGCACACGAACGACAAGAGACTATGGCTACACCTTC
many TRBJ2-3 - TRBV5-1 CASSLEDSTDTQYF TGCGCCAGCAGCTTGGAAGACAGCACAGATACGCAGTATTTT
once TRBJ1-4 - TRBV6-5 CASSYTINEKLFF TGTGCCAGCAGTTACACTATTAATGAAAAACTGTTTTTT
- TRBJ2-2 - TRBV7-9 CASSPLVGGTNTGELFF TGTGCCAGCAGCCCCCTAGTGGGAGGTACGAACACCGGGGAGCTGTTTTTT
- TRBJ2-7 - TRBV2 CASSEAKMSTQYF TGTGCCAGCAGTGAAGCCAAAATGTCGACGCAGTACTTC
- TRBJ2-7 TRBD2 TRBV9 CASSVGSSGREYEQYF TGTGCCAGCAGCGTGGGTTCTAGCGGGAGGGAATACGAGCAGTACTTC
many TRBJ2-3 TRBD2 TRBV5-1 CASSLVGLAGGTQYF TGCGCCAGCAGCTTGGTGGGACTAGCGGGAGGTACGCAGTATTTT
many TRBJ1-5 - TRBV5-1 CASSKDSSNQPQHF TGCGCCAGCAGCAAAGACAGTAGCAATCAGCCCCAGCATTTT
many TRBJ2-1 TRBD2 TRBV5-1 CASSWGLAGSSYNEQFF TGCGCCAGCAGCTGGGGACTAGCGGGATCCTCCTACAATGAGCAGTTCTTC
many TRBJ1-1 TRBD1 TRBV6-1 CASSEVGWTGPTEAFF TGTGCCAGCAGTGAAGTTGGGTGGACAGGGCCAACTGAAGCTTTCTTT
many TRBJ2-5 TRBD1 TRBV19 CASSDRGQETQYF TGTGCCAGCAGCGACAGGGGGCAAGAGACCCAGTACTTC
few TRBJ1-3 - TRBV15 CATSRRFDVISGNTIYF TGTGCCACCAGCAGAAGATTTGACGTAATCTCTGGAAACACCATATATTTT
many TRBJ1-5 - TRBV5-5 CASSLVPDSTNQPQHF TGTGCCAGCAGCTTGGTTCCTGACAGCACCAATCAGCCCCAGCATTTT
many TRBJ1-2 TRBD1 TRBV6-2/TRBV6-3 CASSLTGTANYGYTF TGTGCCAGCAGTTTGACCGGGACAGCTAACTATGGCTACACCTTC
many TRBJ2-2 TRBD1 TRBV2 CASRGQGAITGELFF TGTGCCAGCAGGGGTCAGGGGGCTATCACCGGGGAGCTGTTTTTT
many TRBJ2-3 - TRBV7-8 CASSLEALIRGADTQYF TGTGCCAGCAGCTTAGAGGCTCTTATAAGGGGGGCAGATACGCAGTATTTT
many TRBJ1-1 - TRBV29-1 CSVFEGVNTEAFF TGCAGCGTCTTTGAGGGGGTGAACACTGAAGCTTTCTTT
- TRBJ2-2 - TRBV14 CASSPDVATGELFF TGTGCCAGCAGCCCGGACGTCGCTACCGGGGAGCTGTTTTTT
many TRBJ2-3 - TRBV18 CASSPPGDAGAQYF TGTGCCAGCTCACCACCGGGGGATGCAGGGGCGCAGTATTTT
many TRBJ1-1 - TRBV5-1 CASSVGGEVTEAFF TGCGCCAGCAGCGTTGGGGGGGAGGTCACTGAAGCTTTCTTT
- TRBJ2-7 - TRBV5-1 CATGRDMENNEQYF TGCGCCACGGGGCGGGACATGGAAAACAATGAGCAGTACTTC
- TRBJ2-1 - TRBV12-3/TRBV12-4 CASSYPPEQFF TGTGCCAGCAGTTATCCGCCTGAGCAGTTCTTC
- TRBJ1-1 TRBD1 TRBV29-1 CSVEGSGGAAFF TGCAGCGTTGAAGGTTCAGGGGGGGCAGCTTTCTTT
- TRBJ2-3 TRBD1 TRBV6-5 CASSYSRDSSDTQYF TGTGCCAGCAGTTACTCAAGGGACAGTTCCGATACGCAGTATTTT